This TCR beta chain appears in the sequencing data of a study of blood T cell repertoires in COVID-19. Background on the study: PBMCs, B-cell-depleted T cells, or T cells were the source of the cDNA or gDNA that made up the material.

In the original workflow: Estimation of nucleated cell counts relied on the amplification of reference gene primers. The assay was immunoSEQ multiplex PCR, and TCRdb's table has in-frame clones only and misses some. Clone size and V and J calls were adopted from that table, with D and trimming inferred from the DNA. The sample includes 110,000 to 150,000 clones, 70% to 80% seen only once; the top ten take approximately 3.6%. The ends were cut back, 4 bases at V and 3 bases at J, with 10 bases in the middle. Looked up from germline, CDR1 is SGHNT and CDR2 is YENEEA. CDR3 length: 13 residues. This chain joins TRBV11-3 and TRBJ2-7; TRBD1 is a possible D gene (6 bases). The TCR was taken from a man aged 55 to 70 with acute or convalescent COVID-19. Material: peripheral blood. The CDR3 loop is CASSSTGDYEQYF. For the CDR3, the DNA is TGTGCCAGCAGCTCGACAGGAGACTACGAGCAGTACTTC.